This T cell receptor (beta chain) is from a study of lymphopenia after photon versus proton radiotherapy. General study results and limits: Under photons, naive T cells and diversity fell while effector/memory populations rose.

Sequencing was performed with immunoSEQ multiplex PCR; in TCRdb, only in-frame clones are kept and a portion is missing. The sample consists of 150,000 to 200,000 clones, 75% to 90% of them appearing once. The CDR3 covers 13 residues. V lost 2 bases to trimming and J lost 5 bases; unmatched junction nucleotides: 3. Germline V lookup: CDR1 SGHKS, CDR2 YYEKEE (reference sequence). This clone was seen a handful of times. Its cognate antigen is unknown. The receptor's source is a man over 45 with gastric cancer. The chain links TRBV5-5 to TRBJ2-5; 7 positions match TRBD2. The sample consisted of peripheral blood, taken from a patient treated with photon-based radiotherapy. The DNA for the CDR3 is TGTGCCAGCAGCTTCGGGGGGACGGAGACCCAGTACTTC. Amino acids: CASSFGGTETQYF.